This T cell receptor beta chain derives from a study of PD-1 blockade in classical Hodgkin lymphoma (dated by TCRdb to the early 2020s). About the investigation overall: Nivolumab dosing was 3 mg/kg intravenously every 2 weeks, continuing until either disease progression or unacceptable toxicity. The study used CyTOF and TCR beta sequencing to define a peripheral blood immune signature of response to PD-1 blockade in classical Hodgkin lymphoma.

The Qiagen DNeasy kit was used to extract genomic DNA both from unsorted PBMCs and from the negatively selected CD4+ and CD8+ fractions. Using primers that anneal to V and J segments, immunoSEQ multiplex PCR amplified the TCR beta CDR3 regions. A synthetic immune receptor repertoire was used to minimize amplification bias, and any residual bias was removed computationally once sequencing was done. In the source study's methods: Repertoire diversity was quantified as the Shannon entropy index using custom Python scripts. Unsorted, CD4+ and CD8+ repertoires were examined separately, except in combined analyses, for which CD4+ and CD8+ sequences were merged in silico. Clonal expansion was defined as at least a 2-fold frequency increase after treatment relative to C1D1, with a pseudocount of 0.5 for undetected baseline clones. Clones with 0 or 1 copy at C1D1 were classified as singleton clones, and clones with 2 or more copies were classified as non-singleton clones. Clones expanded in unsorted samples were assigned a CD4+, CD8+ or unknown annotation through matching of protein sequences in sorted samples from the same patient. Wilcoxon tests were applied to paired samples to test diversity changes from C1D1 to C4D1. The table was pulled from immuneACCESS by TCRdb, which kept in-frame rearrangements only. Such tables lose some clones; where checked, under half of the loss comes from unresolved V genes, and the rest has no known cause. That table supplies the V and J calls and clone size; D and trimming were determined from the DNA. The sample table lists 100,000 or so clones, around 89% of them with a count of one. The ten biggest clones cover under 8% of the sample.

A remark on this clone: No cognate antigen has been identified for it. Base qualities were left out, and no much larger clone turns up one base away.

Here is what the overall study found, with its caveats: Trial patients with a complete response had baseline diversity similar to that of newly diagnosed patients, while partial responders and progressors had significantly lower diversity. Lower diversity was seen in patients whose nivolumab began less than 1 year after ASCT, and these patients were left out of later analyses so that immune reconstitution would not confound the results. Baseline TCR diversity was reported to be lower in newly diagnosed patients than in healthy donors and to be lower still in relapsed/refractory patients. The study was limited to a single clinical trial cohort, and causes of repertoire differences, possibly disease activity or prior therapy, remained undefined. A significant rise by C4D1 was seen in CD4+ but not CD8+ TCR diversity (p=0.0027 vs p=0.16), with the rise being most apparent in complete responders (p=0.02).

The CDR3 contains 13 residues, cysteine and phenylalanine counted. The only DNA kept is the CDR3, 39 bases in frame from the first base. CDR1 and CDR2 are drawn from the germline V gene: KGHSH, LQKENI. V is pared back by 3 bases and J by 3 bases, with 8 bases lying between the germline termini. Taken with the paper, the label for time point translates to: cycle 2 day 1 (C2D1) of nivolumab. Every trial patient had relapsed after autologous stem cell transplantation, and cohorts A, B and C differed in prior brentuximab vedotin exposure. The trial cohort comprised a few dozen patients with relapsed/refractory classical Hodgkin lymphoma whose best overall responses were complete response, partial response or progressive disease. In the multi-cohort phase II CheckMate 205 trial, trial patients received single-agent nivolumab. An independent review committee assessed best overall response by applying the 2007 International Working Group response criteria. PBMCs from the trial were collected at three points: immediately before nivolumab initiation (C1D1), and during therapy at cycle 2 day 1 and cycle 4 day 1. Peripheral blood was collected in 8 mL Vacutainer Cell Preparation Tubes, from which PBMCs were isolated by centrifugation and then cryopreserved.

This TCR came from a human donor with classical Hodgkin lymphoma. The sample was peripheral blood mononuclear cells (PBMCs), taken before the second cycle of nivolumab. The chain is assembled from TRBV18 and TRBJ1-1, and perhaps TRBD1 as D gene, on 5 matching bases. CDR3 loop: CASSPGTYTEAFF. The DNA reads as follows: TGTGCCAGCTCACCTGGGACCTACACTGAAGCTTTCTTT.